Listed here is a single TCR beta chain. The sample is drawn from a study of blood T cell repertoires in COVID-19. As for the study in general: COVID-19 samples collected from the United States, Italy and Spain covered acute and convalescent phases.

All enrollees were roughly 18 to 89 years old and from roughly 22 US areas. Trimming shortened V by 0 bases and J by 4 bases, and 5 bases separated the two germline ends. Germline values: CDR1 SGHAT, CDR2 FQNNGV. This CDR3 region has 13 residues. As originally analysed: The authors estimated nucleated cell counts from reference gene primer amplification. Sequencing used immunoSEQ multiplex PCR; TCRdb keeps in-frame clones, though not all of them. From that table come the V and J calls and clone size; the DNA was used to work out D and trimming. The top ten clones hold around 3.9% of a sample with some 320,000 clones, over 90% of them seen once.

The rearrangement links TRBV11-2 to TRBJ2-3; possible D gene TRBD2, 5 bases. Sequenced: PBMCs or T cells enriched from blood (not recorded which). The TCR sequence derives from a woman between 25 and 40 years old who had been exposed to COVID-19. The CDR3 spells CASSLDSADTQYF. The CDR3 coding sequence is TGTGCCAGCAGCTTAGATAGCGCAGATACGCAGTATTTT.